What follows are 2 T cell receptor beta chains derived from one specimen sequenced in a study of T cell responses to AZD1222 COVID-19 vaccine. Here immunoSEQ multiplex PCR was the method, and the copy in TCRdb shows in-frame clones only, minus some. The sample has around 160,000 clones; approximately 78% are singletons. Here the sequenced sample was peripheral blood, taken on day 0 of MenACWY control vaccination. The origin of the receptors is an adult in good health.

The chain has TRBV6-1 and TRBJ1-3, with D uncertain. CDR1 is MNHNS and CDR2 is SASEGT in the germline V gene. This CDR3 spans 15 amino acids. Trimming removed 3 bases from V and 0 bases from J, with 9 bases in between. The CDR3 here is CASSEPGSSGNTIYF. The CDR3 nucleotides read TGTGCCAGCAGTGAGCCGGGGAGCTCTGGAAACACCATATATTTT.

The chain employs TRBV21-1 and TRBJ2-3; the table assigns TRBD2, which was not confirmed against the DNA. TRBV21-1 is shown as a pseudogene. The CDR3 loop spans 16 amino acids. The CDR3 region has the DNA TGTGCCAGCTACGCTAGCGGGGGGGATAGCACAGATACGCAGTATTTT. As protein: CASYASGGDSTDTQYF.